This TCR beta chain comes out of a study of cytomegalovirus exposure and HLA in healthy donors. The V end was cut by 4 bases, the J end by 0 bases, with 14 bases between. The V gene's germline CDR1 is WNHNN and CDR2 SYGVQD (reference sequence). CDR3 length: 16 residues. PCR involved 60 Vbeta and 13 Jbeta primers. Using immunoSEQ multiplex PCR, the repertoire was profiled, and TCRdb retains in-frame clones only, with some absent. The table lists 200,000 or so clones, 82% of them singletons, with less than 3% in the top ten. This chain links TRBV10-1 with TRBJ2-3; D remains ambiguous. The receptor was derived from a woman in her 40s in good health and CMV-seronegative. Sequencing was performed on PBMCs. The CDR3, as DNA: TGCGCCAGCAGTGGTTTCCAGCGAGCTAGCACAGATACGCAGTATTTT. Encoded protein: CASSGFQRASTDTQYF.